The next 5 T cell receptor beta chains were all read from a single sample in a study of PD-1 blockade in classical Hodgkin lymphoma. This table comes from immunoSEQ multiplex PCR, and its TCRdb copy is limited to in-frame clones, with some not included. This repertoire shows roughly 60,000 clones, roughly nine tenths found once; its top ten account for approximately 8%. The time point was: cycle 4 day 1 (C4D1), after less than 7 weeks of nivolumab. Every patient was affected by relapse after autologous stem cell transplantation, while exposure to brentuximab vedotin was not uniform. The sequencing used peripheral blood mononuclear cells (PBMCs), collected before the fourth cycle of nivolumab. The receptors stem from a human donor with classical Hodgkin lymphoma.

The gene calls are TRBV2 and TRBJ2-7; D gene unclear. This CDR3 comprises 13 residues. The V and J ends lost 8 bases and 1 base respectively, with 12 bases between them. Germline assignment: CDR1 SNHLY and CDR2 FYNNEI. As DNA, the CDR3 is TGTGCCAGCTCAGTTGAGGTATCCTACGAGCAGTACTTC. This gives the protein CASSVEVSYEQYF. Supplemented by reference TRBV2 and TRBJ2-7, the full variable domain reads EPEVTQTPSHQVTQMGQEVILRCVPISNHLYFYWYRQILGQKVEFLVSFYNNEISEKSEIFDDQFSVERPDGSNFTLKIRSTKLEDSAMYFCASSVEVSYEQYFGPGTRLTVT.

The V call is TRBV7-9, the J call TRBJ2-1, with TRBD1 identical over 7 bases. V shed 7 bases and J 5 bases; nucleotides not matched to a gene: 11. The CDR3 covers 15 residues. The V gene's germline CDR1 is SEHNR and CDR2 FQNEAQ (reference sequence). CDR3 loop: CASKRGAGGNNEQFF. The DNA for the CDR3 is TGTGCCAGCAAGCGAGGGGCAGGGGGTAACAATGAGCAGTTCTTC.

V gene TRBV18 combines with J gene TRBJ2-7; possibly TRBD1 for D (5 bases). The CDR3 has 12 residues. Trimming took 4 bases from V and 6 from J, leaving 10 bases between them. Germline values: CDR1 KGHSH, CDR2 LQKENI. The CDR3 sequence is CASSQGALEQYF. CDR3 DNA: TGTGCCAGCTCACAAGGGGCTCTCGAGCAGTACTTC.

This clone was seen a few times. The V and J genes are TRBV29-1 and TRBJ2-1; 9 bases match TRBD2. The V gene's germline CDR1 is SQVTM and CDR2 ANQGSEA. V shed 2 bases, J shed 2 bases, and the junction held 7 bases outside the gene matches. The CDR3 contains 16 residues. The CDR3 DNA sequence: TGCAGCGTTGAAATCGCGCTAGCGGGACCCTACAATGAGCAGTTCTTC. Translating it yields CSVEIALAGPYNEQFF.

The chain carries TRBV13 and TRBJ2-2; D tentatively reads TRBD1 or TRBD2 (5 bases each). The CDR3 consists of 16 residues. Germline CDR1 PRHDT, CDR2 FYEKMQ (reference sequence). V gave up 5 bases and J gave up 7 bases, with 20 bases separating them. The CDR3, as DNA: TGTGCCAGCAGCCCAGCGTGGGGACCGAGAGACGGGGAGCTGTTTTTT. Its translation: CASSPAWGPRDGELFF.